This T cell receptor beta chain was captured in a study of cytomegalovirus exposure and HLA in healthy donors. Points from the study as a whole: The majority of TCR sequences were rare, yet some public TCRs appeared in many donors.

The V gene's germline CDR1 is ENHRY and CDR2 SYGVKD. Unmatched junction bases numbered 1, after V lost 3 bases and J lost 2 bases. The CDR3 consists of 16 residues. Details on this clone: Its target is not known.

Use of 60 Vbeta and 13 Jbeta primers characterized the PCR. Data came from immunoSEQ multiplex PCR; TCRdb stores just in-frame clones and leaves some out. The sample includes about 96,000 clones, roughly 80% seen only once; the top ten take about 7%. The clonotype comes from a man aged 45 to 65 in good health and CMV-seropositive. The chain is built from TRBV10-3 and TRBJ2-5; 15 bases are a match to TRBD2. Sequenced material: PBMCs. Written as DNA, the CDR3 is TGTGCCATCAGTGATGGACTAGCGGGGGGGCAAGAGACCCAGTACTTC. This codes for CAISDGLAGGQETQYF.